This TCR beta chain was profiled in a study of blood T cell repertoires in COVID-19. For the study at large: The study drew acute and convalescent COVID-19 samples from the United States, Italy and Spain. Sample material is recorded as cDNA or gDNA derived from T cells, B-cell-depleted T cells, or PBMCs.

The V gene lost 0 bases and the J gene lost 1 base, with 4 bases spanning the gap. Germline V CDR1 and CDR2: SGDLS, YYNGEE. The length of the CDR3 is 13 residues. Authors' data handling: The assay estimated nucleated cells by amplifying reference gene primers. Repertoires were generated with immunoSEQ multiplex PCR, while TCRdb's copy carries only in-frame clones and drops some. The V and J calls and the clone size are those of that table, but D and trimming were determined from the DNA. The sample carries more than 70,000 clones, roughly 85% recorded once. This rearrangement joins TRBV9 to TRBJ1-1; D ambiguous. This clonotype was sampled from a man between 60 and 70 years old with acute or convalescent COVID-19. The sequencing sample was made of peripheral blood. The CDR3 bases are TGTGCCAGCAGCGTAGGAGAGAACACTGAAGCTTTCTTT. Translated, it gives CASSVGENTEAFF.